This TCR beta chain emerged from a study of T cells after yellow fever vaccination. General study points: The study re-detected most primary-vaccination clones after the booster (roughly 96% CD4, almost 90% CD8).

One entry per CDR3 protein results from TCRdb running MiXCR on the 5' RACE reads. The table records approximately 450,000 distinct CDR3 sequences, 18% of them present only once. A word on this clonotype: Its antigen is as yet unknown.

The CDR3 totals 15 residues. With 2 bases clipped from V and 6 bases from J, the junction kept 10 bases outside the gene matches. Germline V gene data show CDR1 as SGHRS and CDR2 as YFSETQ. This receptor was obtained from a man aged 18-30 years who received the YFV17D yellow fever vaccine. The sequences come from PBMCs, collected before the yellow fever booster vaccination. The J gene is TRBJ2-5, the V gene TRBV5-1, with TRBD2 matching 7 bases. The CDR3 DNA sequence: TGCGCCAGCAGCTTTTGGAGTCAGAGCGGGAAGACCCAGTACTTC. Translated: CASSFWSQSGKTQYF. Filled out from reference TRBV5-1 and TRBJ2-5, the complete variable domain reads KAGVTQTPRYLIKTRGQQVTLSCSPISGHRSVSWYQQTPGQGLQFLFEYFSETQRNKGNFPGRFSGRQFSNSRSEMNVSTLELGDSALYLCASSFWSQSGKTQYFGPGTRLLVL.